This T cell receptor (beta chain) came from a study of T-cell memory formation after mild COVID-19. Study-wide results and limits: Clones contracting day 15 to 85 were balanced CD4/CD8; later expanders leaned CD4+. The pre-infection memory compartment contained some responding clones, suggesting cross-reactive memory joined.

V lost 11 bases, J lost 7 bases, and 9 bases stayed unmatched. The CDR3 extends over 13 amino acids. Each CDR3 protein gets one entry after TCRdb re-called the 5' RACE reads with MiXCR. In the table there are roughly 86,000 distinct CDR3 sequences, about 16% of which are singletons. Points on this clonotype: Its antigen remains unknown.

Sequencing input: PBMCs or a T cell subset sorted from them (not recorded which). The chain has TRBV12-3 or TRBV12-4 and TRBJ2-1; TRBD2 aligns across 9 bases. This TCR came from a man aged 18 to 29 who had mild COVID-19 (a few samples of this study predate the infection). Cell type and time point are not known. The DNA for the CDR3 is TGTGCCGCCGGCGGGGGGGCCAGGAATGAGCAGTTCTTC. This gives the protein CAAGGGARNEQFF.